The 19 T cell receptor beta chains reported below all come from one sample, sequenced in a study of cytomegalovirus exposure and HLA in healthy donors. The primer mix had 60 Vbeta and 13 Jbeta primers. Clones were read by immunoSEQ multiplex PCR, and TCRdb kept only the in-frame ones, dropping some. The sample lists around 150,000 clones; roughly 84% were seen once. Sample: PBMCs. Source of these receptors: a man younger than 35 in good health and CMV-seropositive.

This clone appeared once. The DNA for the CDR3 is TGTGCCAGCGGACGGGGGTCAAACAGCAATCAGCCCCAGCATTTT. It translates to CASGRGSNSNQPQHF. The J gene is TRBJ1-5, the V gene TRBV6-6; D perhaps matches TRBD1 (5 bases). V gave up 8 bases and J gave up 1 base, with 15 bases separating them. Germline V gene sequence: CDR1 MNHNY, CDR2 SVGAGI (reference sequence). The CDR3 runs to 15 residues.

This clone was seen only a few times. This sequence joins TRBV11-2 and TRBJ1-1, with a possible D match to TRBD1 (6 bases). Per germline, CDR1 SGHAT and CDR2 FQNNGV. The V end was cut by 4 bases, the J end by 3 bases, with 18 bases between. The length of the CDR3 is 16 residues. This CDR3 reads CASSSPTGWADTEAFF. The CDR3 coding sequence is TGTGCCAGCAGCTCCCCGACAGGATGGGCCGACACTGAAGCTTTCTTT.

The J gene is TRBJ1-1, the V gene TRBV9; 7 bases agree with TRBD1. The germline gives CDR1 SGDLS, CDR2 YYNGEE. CDR3 length equals 15 residues. The V and J ends lost 4 bases and 1 base, in that order; junction bases with no gene match: 7. The CDR3 sequence: CASSPLRQGNTEAFF. The DNA for the CDR3 is TGTGCCAGCAGCCCCCTCAGACAGGGGAACACTGAAGCTTTCTTT.

DNA for the CDR3: TGTGCCAGCCGCCAGGACTTTTCCTACGAGCAGTACTTC. Amino acids: CASRQDFSYEQYF. The chain has TRBV2 and TRBJ2-7, with D perhaps TRBD2 (5 bases). V lost 8 bases and J 1 base, leaving 12 bases between the germline ends. This CDR3 spans 13 amino acids. Germline V gene lookup returns CDR1 SNHLY and CDR2 FYNNEI.

This sequence joins TRBV18 and TRBJ1-3; a possible D gene is TRBD1 (5 bases). The V and J ends lost 6 bases and 4 bases respectively, with 16 bases between them. The CDR3 runs to 15 residues. From germline, CDR1 is KGHSH and CDR2 LQKENI. Written as DNA, the CDR3 is TGTGCCAGCTCCCCTACTGTGGGGCCCGGAAACACCATATATTTT. Translation gives CASSPTVGPGNTIYF. Using reference TRBV18 and TRBJ1-3 for the parts outside the CDR3, the full variable domain is NAGVMQNPRHLVRRRGQEARLRCSPMKGHSHVYWYRQLPEEGLKFMVYLQKENIIDESGMPKERFSAEFPKEGPSILRIQQVVRGDSAAYFCASSPTVGPGNTIYFGEGSWLTVV.

V and J are TRBV6-4 and TRBJ1-6; D is possibly TRBD1 (6 bases). The CDR3 has 16 residues. Trimming took 3 bases from V and 2 from J, leaving 11 bases between them. The germline V gene has CDR1 MRHNA and CDR2 SNTAGT. The CDR3, as DNA: TGTGCCAGCAGTGAGAGCAGGGGAACCTATAATTCACCCCTCCACTTT. It encodes CASSESRGTYNSPLHF.

The chain employs TRBV13 and TRBJ2-5; 8 nucleotides agree with TRBD2. Germline V CDR1 and CDR2: PRHDT, FYEKMQ (reference sequence). J gave up 4 bases and V 5 bases, and 3 bases lay outside the gene matches. The CDR3 has 13 residues. The CDR3 protein is CASSPSGGETQYF. DNA for the CDR3: TGTGCCAGCAGCCCGAGCGGGGGAGAGACCCAGTACTTC.

The J gene is TRBJ2-7, the V gene TRBV9; maybe TRBD2 (7 bases). The CDR3 totals 15 residues. The germline V and J ends were trimmed by 4 bases and 3 bases, with 17 bases remaining between them. In germline, CDR1 is SGDLS, CDR2 YYNGEE. CDR3 amino acids: CASSPRGGAIYEQYF. CDR3 DNA sequence: TGTGCCAGCAGCCCCCGTGGGGGGGCGATCTACGAGCAGTACTTC.

The chain couples TRBV7-2 to TRBJ2-7, with TRBD2 identical over 13 bases. The germline V gene encodes CDR1 SGHTA and CDR2 FQGNSA. After removal of 5 bases from V and 2 bases from J, the junction contained 3 bases not matched to a gene. The CDR3 runs 15 residues. For the CDR3, the DNA is TGTGCCAGCAGCAGGACTAGCGGGAGTCCCTACGAGCAGTACTTC. Translated: CASSRTSGSPYEQYF. The full variable domain, with the rest looked up from reference TRBV7-2 and TRBJ2-7, is GAGVSQSPSNKVTEKGKDVELRCDPISGHTALYWYRQSLGQGLEFLIYFQGNSAPDKSGLPSDRFSAERTGGSVSTLTIQRTQQEDSAVYLCASSRTSGSPYEQYFGPGTRLTVT.

This CDR3 reads CASSQDSPPRGTGELFF. The CDR3, as DNA: TGCGCCAGCAGCCAAGATAGCCCTCCAAGGGGCACCGGGGAGCTGTTTTTT. The chain links TRBV4-3 to TRBJ2-2, with a tentative D call TRBD1 (5 bases). Germline CDR1 is LGHNA and CDR2 is YSLEER. The CDR3 contains 17 residues. With 0 bases removed from V and 4 bases from J, the gap between germline ends came to 15 bases.

The chain is built from TRBV4-3 and TRBJ2-4, with D possibly being TRBD2 (5 bases). Trimming left V 1 base short and J 2 bases short, with 6 bases between. The CDR3 is made up of 14 amino acids. Germline V gene lookup returns CDR1 LGHNA and CDR2 YSLEER. CDR3 coding DNA: TGCGCCAGCAGCCAAGCGGGGACCAAAAACATTCAGTACTTC. This translates into CASSQAGTKNIQYF.

The rearrangement joins TRBV7-2 to TRBJ2-1; 11 bases line up with TRBD1. Germline values: CDR1 SGHTA, CDR2 FQGNSA. This CDR3 region has 15 residues. The V segment lost 6 bases and the J segment 7 bases; nucleotides outside the gene matches: 8. Here the CDR3 DNA reads TGTGCCAGCAGTCTGGACAGGGGGCATGGGAATGAGCAGTTCTTC. Its translation is CASSLDRGHGNEQFF.

This clone was recorded once. This sequence joins TRBV9 and TRBJ2-3, with 8 bases aligning to TRBD2. Germline CDR1 reads SGDLS; CDR2 reads YYNGEE. Trimming at V came to 4 bases and at J to 1 base, leaving 5 bases not matched to a gene. This CDR3 contains 15 residues. CDR3 sequence (DNA): TGTGCCAGCAGCCCCGGGGGGGGACGCACAGATACGCAGTATTTT. This codes for CASSPGGGRTDTQYF.

The DNA for the CDR3 is TGTGCCAGTAGCGAACCCGGCCGAGGGCCCTACGAGCAGTACTTC. This sequence encodes CASSEPGRGPYEQYF. The V and J genes are TRBV19 and TRBJ2-7; weak D call: TRBD2 (5 bases). The CDR3 length is 15 residues. CDR1 and CDR2 from the germline V gene are LNHDA and SQIVND (reference sequence). With 6 bases removed from V and 2 bases from J, the gap between germline ends came to 17 bases.

J is TRBJ2-7 and V is TRBV5-1; no reliable D call. V was shortened by 0 bases and J by 0 bases, with 7 bases between the two germline ends. This CDR3 is built from 14 residues. Per the germline V gene, CDR1 is SGHRS and CDR2 is YFSETQ. Written as DNA, the CDR3 is TGCGCCAGCAGCTTGGTACAGAGCTCCTACGAGCAGTACTTC. The encoded protein is CASSLVQSSYEQYF. Variable domain in full (rest from reference TRBV5-1 and TRBJ2-7): KAGVTQTPRYLIKTRGQQVTLSCSPISGHRSVSWYQQTPGQGLQFLFEYFSETQRNKGNFPGRFSGRQFSNSRSEMNVSTLELGDSALYLCASSLVQSSYEQYFGPGTRLTVT.

The gene calls are TRBV7-7 and TRBJ2-2; tentative D call: TRBD2 (6 bases). Germline CDR1 reads SSHAT; CDR2 reads FNYEAQ (reference sequence). Trimming removed 0 bases from V and 6 bases from J, with 11 bases in between. CDR3 length: 15 residues. The CDR3 here is CASSLAIGGSGELFF. The CDR3 DNA reads as TGTGCCAGCAGCTTAGCGATCGGGGGATCCGGGGAGCTGTTTTTT.

The V call is TRBV7-8, the J call TRBJ1-5; unclear D gene. Germline CDR1 and CDR2: SGHVS and FQNEAQ. Trimming shortened V by 2 bases and J by 6 bases, and 8 bases separated the two germline ends. The CDR3 is 13 residues long. The CDR3 DNA sequence: TGTGCCAGCAGCTTACATGCAGGTCAGCCCCAGCATTTT. This encodes CASSLHAGQPQHF.

The chain joins TRBV9 to TRBJ2-3; D unresolved. V was cut by 3 bases and J by 2 bases, with 10 bases left in between. Germline lookup yields CDR1 SGDLS and CDR2 YYNGEE. This CDR3 has 14 residues. The CDR3 DNA reads TGTGCCAGCAGCGATTGGTACAACACAGATACGCAGTATTTT. As protein: CASSDWYNTDTQYF.

This clone was recorded a few times. The J gene is TRBJ1-1, the V gene TRBV10-1; 8 bases map to TRBD1. This CDR3 has 14 residues. Per germline, CDR1 WNHNN and CDR2 SYGVQD (reference sequence). V lost 5 bases to trimming and J lost 1 base; unmatched junction nucleotides: 3. The CDR3, as DNA: TGCGCCAGCAGTCAGACAGGGGAGAACACTGAAGCTTTCTTT. It specifies CASSQTGENTEAFF.